This T cell receptor (beta chain) is drawn from a study of cytomegalovirus exposure and HLA in healthy donors. While the first cohort had 600 to 800 subjects, the donors belonged to the separate validation cohort of about 120 subjects. Here immunoSEQ multiplex PCR was the method, and the copy in TCRdb shows in-frame clones only, minus some. The sample gives 100,000 to 150,000 clones, roughly nine tenths of which show up once; around 1.1% is in the top ten. Remarks on this clone: Its specificity is not known.

V was cut by 1 base and J by 4 bases, with 17 bases left in between. This CDR3 comprises 17 residues. Germline V lookup: CDR1 SNHLY, CDR2 FYNNEI. Study-wide results and caveats: Researchers counted over 150 TCR beta chains as cytomegalovirus-associated.

Material: PBMCs. The clonotype comes from a woman aged 18-30 years in good health and CMV-seronegative. The chain couples TRBV2 to TRBJ1-5, with D perhaps matching TRBD1 (5 bases). The CDR3 coding sequence is TGTGCCAGCAGTGAAGGGGTAGGGGTTGGGGATAATCAGCCCCAGCATTTT. This gives the protein CASSEGVGVGDNQPQHF.